Following are 9 T cell receptor beta chains from one sample sequenced in a study of beta chain features in type 1 diabetes (dated by TCRdb to about 2018). Library generation was performed with the immunoSEQ multiplex PCR assay. The entire isolated RNA was reverse transcribed using the High Capacity cDNA Reverse Transcription Kit, and thus expressed TCRB transcripts were sequenced. TCRdb limited this immuneACCESS table to in-frame rearrangements with V and J called. A share of clones is missing; checked studies link under half to unresolved V genes, and the rest is unexplained. The sample records under 500,000 clones, around 28% of which are singletons. The ten largest make up 0.065% of the sample. The sequenced material came from naive CD4+ T cells from blood. This specimen's cell subset or site label, interpreted: true naive CD4+ T cells. The receptors here all came from a man younger than 30 in good health.

In this sample, this clone turned up a few times. The CDR3 coding sequence is TGCAGCGTTGTGGCTAGCGGAGTATACAATGAGCAGTTCTTC. Protein: CSVVASGVYNEQFF. The chain has TRBV29-1 and TRBJ2-1, with 7 bases lining up with TRBD2. The CDR3 sequence is 14 residues long. Germline CDR1 is SQVTM and CDR2 is ANQGSEA. Losses at the gene ends were 4 bases for V and 4 bases for J; bases not matched to a gene: 7.

The V and J genes are TRBV9 and TRBJ2-7; D call uncertain. The V end lost 3 bases, the J end lost 0 bases, and 7 bases lay between the germline ends. The CDR3 consists of 13 residues. Germline assignment: CDR1 SGDLS and CDR2 YYNGEE. The CDR3 nucleotides are TGTGCCAGCAGCGATGCGGCCTCCTACGAGCAGTACTTC. It yields the protein CASSDAASYEQYF.

The gene calls are TRBV11-2 and TRBJ2-3; D is ambiguous. The CDR3 runs to 14 residues. The V gene lost 6 bases and the J gene lost 4 bases, with 14 bases spanning the gap. CDR1 is SGHAT and CDR2 is FQNNGV in the germline V gene. The CDR3 is CASSSDPLADTQYF. DNA for the CDR3: TGTGCCAGCAGTTCCGACCCCCTCGCAGATACGCAGTATTTT.

This clone was seen a handful of times. The chain employs TRBV5-4 and TRBJ2-1; D is unclear. The CDR3 contains 16 residues. CDR1 is SGHNT and CDR2 is YYREEE in the germline V gene (reference sequence). V was clipped by 0 bases and J by 0 bases, with 10 bases between them. CDR3 in amino acids: CASSLARRSSYNEQFF. CDR3 nucleotide sequence: TGTGCCAGCAGCTTGGCCCGAAGGAGCTCCTACAATGAGCAGTTCTTC.

The rearrangement joins TRBV29-1 to TRBJ2-1; D uncertain. The germline V gene has CDR1 SQVTM and CDR2 ANQGSEA. There are 14 residues in the CDR3. V was shortened by 0 bases and J by 4 bases, with 10 bases between the two germline ends. The CDR3: CSVEEGKGYNEQFF. The DNA of the CDR3 is TGCAGCGTTGAAGAGGGGAAGGGTTACAATGAGCAGTTCTTC.

This clone was detected a few times. This chain joins TRBV6-5 and TRBJ2-2, with D uncertain. Trimming left V 7 bases short and J 1 base short, with 7 bases between. There are 13 residues in the CDR3. CDR1 is MNHEY and CDR2 is SVGAGI in the germline V gene. CDR3 region: CASTDGNTGELFF. The CDR3 bases are TGTGCCAGCACCGACGGGAACACCGGGGAGCTGTTTTTT.

The gene calls are TRBV30 and TRBJ1-1, with D perhaps matching TRBD1 (6 bases). V lost 1 base and J lost 11, with 14 bases in between. Germline CDR1 reads GTSNPN; CDR2 reads SVGIG (reference sequence). The CDR3 extends over 12 amino acids. Here the CDR3 DNA reads TGTGCCTGGAGTGGGGCAGGGGCTCGGGCTTTCTTT. This encodes CAWSGAGARAFF.

Remarks on this clone: Within the sample, other DNA sequences also encode this same CDR3. The chain recombines TRBV29-1 with TRBJ2-1, with D perhaps assigned TRBD1 or TRBD2 (7 bases each). Trimming cost V 6 bases and J 8 bases, with 17 bases left between them. Looked up from germline, CDR1 is SQVTM and CDR2 is ANQGSEA. This CDR3 region has 13 residues. CDR3 sequence (DNA): TGCAGCGTGGGGAGGGGGCGAATCGATGAGCAGTTCTTC. Translation gives CSVGRGRIDEQFF.

This sequence joins TRBV5-6 and TRBJ2-7; maybe TRBD2 (6 bases). V lost 7 bases and J 5 bases, leaving 16 bases between the germline ends. This CDR3 spans 13 amino acids. Germline CDR1 and CDR2: SGHDT and YYEEEE. The CDR3 protein is CASRWRERDEQYF. CDR3 sequence (DNA): TGTGCCAGCCGCTGGAGGGAGAGAGACGAGCAGTACTTC.